This TCR beta chain was identified during a study of a mutant IDH1 vaccine in newly diagnosed glioma. Study details: The start of vaccination came 4-6 weeks after radiotherapy alone, or with temozolomide cycles. General study results and limits: Vaccination elicited immune responses in 93.3% of patients.

The method was immunoSEQ multiplex PCR; TCRdb's version includes in-frame clones alone and lacks a portion of them. The data show just over 60,000 clones, with under 85% seen just once and more than 3% held by the top ten. This clone has more than one count but fewer than ten. Its matching antigen is unknown. Specified time point: week 47, end of study. The investigators gave 300 ug of mutant IDH1 20-mer peptide in each vaccine dose, together with topical imiquimod. The CDR3 is made up of 17 amino acids. Unmatched junction bases numbered 9, after V lost 0 bases and J lost 4 bases. CDR1 and CDR2 from the germline V gene are SGHVS and FQNEAQ.

The receptor was isolated from a man aged 25-45 years with glioma. Source: PBMCs, taken from a glioma patient whose treatment included an IDH1 peptide vaccine. The genes are TRBV7-8 and TRBJ1-5; 7 bases are shared with TRBD1. In DNA, the CDR3 is TGTGCCAGCAGCTTAGCGTTAGCACAGGGGAGGAATCAGCCCCAGCATTTT. It specifies CASSLALAQGRNQPQHF.